These T cell receptor beta chains were read from a single sample in a study of CD8 T cells in ankylosing spondylitis. In TCRdb, the 5' RACE reads were re-called with MiXCR into one record per CDR3 protein. Here the sample spans 650,000 to 800,000 distinct CDR3 sequences, 15% to 20% being singletons. Sequences were obtained from blood, either unsorted or a sorted T cell fraction (not recorded which). The receptors were sampled from a male donor with ankylosing spondylitis. CDR3s include the opening cysteine and the closing phenylalanine or tryptophan. Fields, in order: clone size, J gene, D gene, V gene, CDR3 DNA, CDR3 protein. D genes are given only for firm matches. Expanded clones are given a class, and other clones once, few, many or no size at all.

clone size: NA; J gene: TRBJ2-2; D gene: NA; V gene: TRBV30; CDR3 DNA: TGTGCCTGGCGGGACCAAAACACCGGGGAGCTGTTTTTT; CDR3 protein: CAWRDQNTGELFF
clone size: NA; J gene: TRBJ1-5; D gene: TRBD1; V gene: TRBV12-3/TRBV12-4; CDR3 DNA: TGTGCCAGCAGTACAGGGGAGCGCAACCAGCCCCAGCATTTT; CDR3 protein: CASSTGERNQPQHF
clone size: many; J gene: TRBJ1-4; D gene: NA; V gene: TRBV25-1; CDR3 DNA: TGTGCCAGCAGTGCCAACACAGGGCGCACTAATGAAAAACTGTTTTTT; CDR3 protein: CASSANTGRTNEKLFF
clone size: few; J gene: TRBJ1-6; D gene: NA; V gene: TRBV3-1; CDR3 DNA: TGTGCCAGCAGCGGGACGGTGTTCAATTCCCTCCACTTT; CDR3 protein: CASSGTVFNSLHF
clone size: NA; J gene: TRBJ2-7; D gene: NA; V gene: TRBV7-6; CDR3 DNA: TGTGCCAGCAGCTTAAGGGTGGGGGCCGAGCAGTACTTC; CDR3 protein: CASSLRVGAEQYF
clone size: few; J gene: TRBJ1-4; D gene: NA; V gene: TRBV20-1; CDR3 DNA: TGCAGTGCCCTCCGAGGGATGGAAAAACTGTTTTTT; CDR3 protein: CSALRGMEKLFF
clone size: few; J gene: TRBJ2-1; D gene: NA; V gene: TRBV5-8; CDR3 DNA: TGTGCCAGCAGCTTGGGTTTTAGGACCCCCAATGAGCAGTTCTTC; CDR3 protein: CASSLGFRTPNEQFF
clone size: NA; J gene: TRBJ2-7; D gene: TRBD1; V gene: TRBV5-1; CDR3 DNA: TGCGCCAGCAGCCCAGGGACAGGGATGTACGAGCAGTACTTC; CDR3 protein: CASSPGTGMYEQYF
clone size: NA; J gene: TRBJ1-2; D gene: TRBD1; V gene: TRBV3-1; CDR3 DNA: TGTGCCAGCAGCCACAGGACAGGGAACTATGGCTACACCTTC; CDR3 protein: CASSHRTGNYGYTF
clone size: NA; J gene: TRBJ2-1; D gene: NA; V gene: TRBV7-8; CDR3 DNA: TGTGCCAGCAGCTTAGGGGGGGTATATCCTCGGTTCTTC; CDR3 protein: CASSLGGVYPRFF
clone size: NA; J gene: TRBJ2-3; D gene: NA; V gene: TRBV5-6; CDR3 DNA: TGTGCCAGTTCCGGGACGCTGGGGACAGATACGCAGTATTTT; CDR3 protein: CASSGTLGTDTQYF
clone size: NA; J gene: TRBJ1-1; D gene: NA; V gene: TRBV20-1; CDR3 DNA: TGCAGTGCTAGCCTCGGGGGGGGAGCGGACACTGAAGCTTTCTTT; CDR3 protein: CSASLGGGADTEAFF
clone size: few; J gene: TRBJ2-1; D gene: NA; V gene: TRBV29-1; CDR3 DNA: TGCAGCGTTGAATCCAGGGAGAATGAGCAGTTCTTC; CDR3 protein: CSVESRENEQFF
clone size: few; J gene: TRBJ2-4; D gene: NA; V gene: TRBV5-1; CDR3 DNA: TGCGCCAGCAGCTTGGCCCCGGGAATCCCTGACATTCAGTACTTC; CDR3 protein: CASSLAPGIPDIQYF
clone size: few; J gene: TRBJ1-1; D gene: NA; V gene: TRBV18; CDR3 DNA: TGTGCCAGCTCACCATTCACTGAAGCTTTCTTT; CDR3 protein: CASSPFTEAFF
clone size: many; J gene: TRBJ2-7; D gene: NA; V gene: TRBV20-1; CDR3 DNA: TGCAGTGCTAATCCCCTGTCCTACGAGCAGTACTTC; CDR3 protein: CSANPLSYEQYF
clone size: few; J gene: TRBJ1-1; D gene: NA; V gene: TRBV20-1; CDR3 DNA: TGCAGTGCTAACTCAGGGTCACACACTGAAGCTTTCTTT; CDR3 protein: CSANSGSHTEAFF
clone size: NA; J gene: TRBJ2-7; D gene: NA; V gene: TRBV29-1; CDR3 DNA: TGCAGCGTTGGGGTCAGCTTTTACGAGCAGTACTTC; CDR3 protein: CSVGVSFYEQYF
clone size: few; J gene: TRBJ2-1; D gene: TRBD2; V gene: TRBV5-6; CDR3 DNA: TGTGCCAGCAGCTTGGTAGGGACTAGCGCGCTATTACGGCAGTTCTTC; CDR3 protein: CASSLVGTSALLRQFF
clone size: NA; J gene: TRBJ2-3; D gene: NA; V gene: TRBV12-3/TRBV12-4; CDR3 DNA: TGTGCCAGCAGCCCCACAATCACAGATACGCAGTATTTT; CDR3 protein: CASSPTITDTQYF
clone size: NA; J gene: TRBJ2-1; D gene: TRBD2; V gene: TRBV4-3; CDR3 DNA: TGCGCCAGCAGCCAAGCACTAGCGGGAGAGTATGAGCAGTTCTTC; CDR3 protein: CASSQALAGEYEQFF
clone size: few; J gene: TRBJ1-3; D gene: NA; V gene: TRBV10-3; CDR3 DNA: TGTGCCATCAGTGAGTCTGGGGGACCGGACTCTGGAAACACCATATATTTT; CDR3 protein: CAISESGGPDSGNTIYF
clone size: NA; J gene: TRBJ2-1; D gene: TRBD2; V gene: TRBV6-1; CDR3 DNA: TGTGCCAGCAACCAGACTAGCGGGAGAGGAAATGAGCAGTTCTTC; CDR3 protein: CASNQTSGRGNEQFF
clone size: NA; J gene: TRBJ1-5; D gene: NA; V gene: TRBV12-3/TRBV12-4; CDR3 DNA: TGTGCCAGCAGGGACTTGGGGCAGCCCCAGCATTTT; CDR3 protein: CASRDLGQPQHF
clone size: few; J gene: TRBJ1-1; D gene: NA; V gene: TRBV4-3; CDR3 DNA: TGCGCCAGCAGCCAAGATTGGGGTCTGGGATTCTCTGAAGCTTTCTTT; CDR3 protein: CASSQDWGLGFSEAFF
clone size: few; J gene: TRBJ1-1; D gene: TRBD1; V gene: TRBV5-6; CDR3 DNA: TGTGCCAGCAGATCTGGGACAGGGATGCGGAACACTGAAGCTTTCTTT; CDR3 protein: CASRSGTGMRNTEAFF
clone size: few; J gene: TRBJ2-7; D gene: NA; V gene: TRBV5-1; CDR3 DNA: TGCGCCAGCAGCTTGTCTCCCCAGGGCTACGAGCAGTACTTC; CDR3 protein: CASSLSPQGYEQYF
clone size: NA; J gene: TRBJ2-5; D gene: TRBD2; V gene: TRBV3-1; CDR3 DNA: TGTGCCAGCAGCCCCGGACTAGCTCGCCAAGAGACCCAGTACTTC; CDR3 protein: CASSPGLARQETQYF
clone size: NA; J gene: TRBJ1-5; D gene: NA; V gene: TRBV5-6; CDR3 DNA: TGTGCCAGCAGCATAATCAATCAGCCCCAGCATTTT; CDR3 protein: CASSIINQPQHF
clone size: few; J gene: TRBJ2-7; D gene: TRBD1; V gene: TRBV4-1; CDR3 DNA: TGCGCCAGCAGCCAGGTGGGACAGACCTACGAGCAGTACTTC; CDR3 protein: CASSQVGQTYEQYF
clone size: NA; J gene: TRBJ2-7; D gene: NA; V gene: TRBV29-1; CDR3 DNA: TGCAGCATACAGACAGGTGAAACCTACGAGCAGTACTTC; CDR3 protein: CSIQTGETYEQYF
clone size: many; J gene: TRBJ1-3; D gene: TRBD1; V gene: TRBV6-5; CDR3 DNA: TGTGCCAGCAGTTATCAGGGGGTCTCTGGAAACACCATATATTTT; CDR3 protein: CASSYQGVSGNTIYF
clone size: few; J gene: TRBJ2-7; D gene: TRBD1; V gene: TRBV7-3; CDR3 DNA: TGTGCCAGCAGCGTGACAGGGAACGGCTACGAGCAGTACTTC; CDR3 protein: CASSVTGNGYEQYF
clone size: few; J gene: TRBJ1-2; D gene: TRBD1; V gene: TRBV5-1; CDR3 DNA: TGCGCCAGCAGCCGCTCGGACAGGGACTTCTTTTATGGCTACACCTTC; CDR3 protein: CASSRSDRDFFYGYTF
clone size: NA; J gene: TRBJ1-1; D gene: NA; V gene: TRBV5-1; CDR3 DNA: TGCGCCAGCAGTACAGGGTTTGAGAACACTGAAGCTTTCTTT; CDR3 protein: CASSTGFENTEAFF
clone size: NA; J gene: TRBJ1-2; D gene: NA; V gene: TRBV7-9; CDR3 DNA: TGTGCCAGCAGCTCTTCCGGGACATCTAAGGATAACTATGGCTACACCTTC; CDR3 protein: CASSSSGTSKDNYGYTF
clone size: NA; J gene: TRBJ1-5; D gene: TRBD1; V gene: TRBV6-5; CDR3 DNA: TGTGCCAGCAGATATTCACAGGGGGCGGATCAGCCCCAGCATTTT; CDR3 protein: CASRYSQGADQPQHF
clone size: NA; J gene: TRBJ1-1; D gene: NA; V gene: TRBV7-9; CDR3 DNA: TGTGCCAGCAGCGGATCGACAGCGGCGTTCAACACTGAAGCTTTCTTT; CDR3 protein: CASSGSTAAFNTEAFF
clone size: NA; J gene: TRBJ1-6; D gene: NA; V gene: TRBV5-6; CDR3 DNA: TGTGCCAGCAGCTTTGGTGATAGGATTTATTCACCCCTCCACTTT; CDR3 protein: CASSFGDRIYSPLHF
clone size: NA; J gene: TRBJ2-7; D gene: NA; V gene: TRBV28; CDR3 DNA: TGTGCCAGCAGTATCGCCGCGGGGGCTCATCCCTACGAGCAGTACTTC; CDR3 protein: CASSIAAGAHPYEQYF
clone size: few; J gene: TRBJ1-1; D gene: NA; V gene: TRBV29-1; CDR3 DNA: TGCAGCGTTGACATGAACACTGAAGCTTTCTTT; CDR3 protein: CSVDMNTEAFF
clone size: few; J gene: TRBJ1-6; D gene: NA; V gene: TRBV20-1; CDR3 DNA: TGCAGTGCTAGAGATACCAAAATTGGTTCACCCCTCCACTTT; CDR3 protein: CSARDTKIGSPLHF
clone size: NA; J gene: TRBJ1-5; D gene: NA; V gene: TRBV7-8; CDR3 DNA: TGTGCCAGCAGCTTAGCTGGTCAGGGAAGGGTTAATCAGCCCCAGCATTTT; CDR3 protein: CASSLAGQGRVNQPQHF
clone size: many; J gene: TRBJ1-2; D gene: TRBD1; V gene: TRBV12-3/TRBV12-4; CDR3 DNA: TGTGCCAGCAGCTTAGGGACAGGGTATGGCTACACCTTC; CDR3 protein: CASSLGTGYGYTF
clone size: few; J gene: TRBJ2-3; D gene: TRBD2; V gene: TRBV7-3; CDR3 DNA: TGTGCCAGCAGCCCCGAAGCGGGGGGGCGAGATACGCAGTATTTT; CDR3 protein: CASSPEAGGRDTQYF
clone size: NA; J gene: TRBJ2-3; D gene: TRBD1; V gene: TRBV4-1; CDR3 DNA: TGCGCCAGCAGCCAAGATCGGACAGGACCCTGGGATACGCAGTATTTT; CDR3 protein: CASSQDRTGPWDTQYF
clone size: many; J gene: TRBJ2-1; D gene: NA; V gene: TRBV5-1; CDR3 DNA: TGCGCCAGCAGCTTGGAGGGGAGCTCCTACAATGAGCAGTTCTTC; CDR3 protein: CASSLEGSSYNEQFF
clone size: few; J gene: TRBJ2-7; D gene: TRBD1; V gene: TRBV5-1; CDR3 DNA: TGCGCCAGCAGCTTGGCCGCGGACAGGTCCTCCGAGCAGTACTTC; CDR3 protein: CASSLAADRSSEQYF
clone size: many; J gene: TRBJ2-7; D gene: NA; V gene: TRBV20-1; CDR3 DNA: TGCAGTGCTAGAGACCGTGCGGGGGCGTCCTACGAGCAGTACTTC; CDR3 protein: CSARDRAGASYEQYF
clone size: few; J gene: TRBJ2-7; D gene: NA; V gene: TRBV11-2; CDR3 DNA: TGTGCCAGCAGCTTCGATACGAGGGGGATCATCGACGAGCAGTACTTC; CDR3 protein: CASSFDTRGIIDEQYF
clone size: NA; J gene: TRBJ1-3; D gene: NA; V gene: TRBV7-9; CDR3 DNA: TGTGCCAGCAGCTTAGCGCGCGACAGGAAGAAATTT; CDR3 protein: CASSLARDRKKF
clone size: few; J gene: TRBJ1-1; D gene: TRBD1; V gene: TRBV7-2; CDR3 DNA: TGTGCCAGCAGCACAACCAGGGGGGACACTGAAGCTTTCTTT; CDR3 protein: CASSTTRGDTEAFF
clone size: few; J gene: TRBJ2-1; D gene: TRBD2; V gene: TRBV9; CDR3 DNA: TGTGCCAGCAGCGTAGAAGGGACTAGCGGTCTTTTGGGTAATGAGCAGTTCTTC; CDR3 protein: CASSVEGTSGLLGNEQFF
clone size: NA; J gene: TRBJ1-4; D gene: NA; V gene: TRBV7-2; CDR3 DNA: TGTGCCAGCAGCGCAGGTTTTGCAACTAATGAAAAACTGTTTTTT; CDR3 protein: CASSAGFATNEKLFF
clone size: NA; J gene: TRBJ1-5; D gene: NA; V gene: TRBV5-1; CDR3 DNA: TGCGCCAGCAGCTCCGGGGACCAAACGCAGCCCCAGCATTTT; CDR3 protein: CASSSGDQTQPQHF
clone size: NA; J gene: TRBJ2-1; D gene: NA; V gene: TRBV12-3/TRBV12-4; CDR3 DNA: TGTGCCAGCAGTTTTCCCGGTCCCGGGCAGTTCTTC; CDR3 protein: CASSFPGPGQFF